Listed below are T cell receptor beta chains from one sample, sequenced in a study of T-cell reconstitution after alpha-beta-depleted transplantation in children. TCRdb recomputed calls from the PCR reads with MiXCR, one row per CDR3 protein. The table records about 300,000 distinct CDR3 sequences, about 7.3% of them present only once. This sample comprised peripheral blood, obtained 360 days after TCRalphabeta/CD19-depleted stem cell transplant. These receptor sequences come from a female patient under 10 years old who had a stem cell transplant for Fanconi anemia, so the T cells may come from the graft donor. Each CDR3 is given with its conserved first and last residue. Clone size is stated in some rows and not others, as once, few, many or a class when expanded.

CDR3 protein,clone size,J gene,V gene
CASSIYPRGRGNEKLFF,few,TRBJ1-4,TRBV21-1
CASSLNNGAGGRNQPQHF,few,TRBJ1-5,TRBV11-2
CASSLTGSQPQHF,many,TRBJ1-5,TRBV5-1
CASSQLAGGLPYNEQFF,few,TRBJ2-1,TRBV4-1
CASSSGYNSPLHF,many,TRBJ1-6,TRBV28
CASSRGTGATIKNIQYF,-,TRBJ2-4,TRBV3-1
CASSQKPNTEAFF,few,TRBJ1-1,TRBV4-2
CSARKSGAQTQYF,many,TRBJ2-5,TRBV20-1
CASSFFGRSNTEAFF,many,TRBJ1-1,TRBV7-8
CASSLPGTGGTEAFF,-,TRBJ1-1,TRBV5-4
CSASNRMMGNSPLHF,many,TRBJ1-6,TRBV20-1
CASSFPRSSYNSPLHF,many,TRBJ1-6,TRBV12-3/TRBV12-4
CASSLASWEGGYTF,-,TRBJ1-2,TRBV12-3/TRBV12-4
CSVLSDDAPEQYF,many,TRBJ2-7,TRBV29-1
CASSSRTGDYGYTF,-,TRBJ1-2,TRBV5-4
CASSLGVSSTDTQYF,few,TRBJ2-3,TRBV5-1
CSVEVNRKPTEAFF,-,TRBJ1-1,TRBV29-1
CASSFGRSGGVQPQHF,-,TRBJ1-5,TRBV6-5
CASSQTRGTQYF,-,TRBJ2-5,TRBV6-5
CASSQVHNEQFF,many,TRBJ2-1,TRBV4-1
CASSYMETQYF,many,TRBJ2-5,TRBV6-2/TRBV6-3
CASSLARSQETQYF,-,TRBJ2-5,TRBV7-2
CAISWDRTYNEQFF,many,TRBJ2-1,TRBV10-3
CASSPTTGAVQETQYF,many,TRBJ2-5,TRBV18
CASSRDPTGELFF,few,TRBJ2-2,TRBV3-1
CATSRDTGGGTGELFF,-,TRBJ2-2,TRBV15
CASSFSSGTEQETQYF,many,TRBJ2-5,TRBV12-3/TRBV12-4
CASSLTAISGNTIYF,many,TRBJ1-3,TRBV7-2
CASSLGLGPDTQYF,many,TRBJ2-3,TRBV7-2
CAISGQGAGETQYF,many,TRBJ2-5,TRBV10-3
CASTRTGVPFEGSYNSPLHF,-,TRBJ1-6,TRBV11-2
CASSPATGAGPFPEAFF,-,TRBJ1-1,TRBV5-1
CASSQGTDYGYTF,many,TRBJ1-2,TRBV28
CSAREVYGNQPQHF,many,TRBJ1-5,TRBV20-1
CASSLTGQGNTEAFF,many,TRBJ1-1,TRBV7-6
CASSYSSSNQPQHF,few,TRBJ1-5,TRBV6-5
CASSRGYQETQYF,-,TRBJ2-5,TRBV6-1
CSAPRDGYEQYF,-,TRBJ2-7,TRBV20-1
CASSRQGFVGEAFF,-,TRBJ1-1,TRBV6-1
CASSSNLGNQETQYF,many,TRBJ2-5,TRBV7-9
CAWRAGANQPQHF,-,TRBJ1-5,TRBV30
CASSESFSENTIYF,many,TRBJ1-3,TRBV25-1
CAMLAGAVYEQYF,-,TRBJ2-7,TRBV2
CASSQSESSSYEQYF,few,TRBJ2-7,TRBV23-1
CASSERRPITDTQYF,-,TRBJ2-3,TRBV2
CASSLWGTGQGEQFF,many,TRBJ2-1,TRBV4-3
CASSHTLQGTDTQYF,many,TRBJ2-3,TRBV3-1
CASSFLRGLNTEAFF,many,TRBJ1-1,TRBV28
CASSLYPSSYNEQFF,-,TRBJ2-1,TRBV28
CASSFGHTNTGELFF,many,TRBJ2-2,TRBV5-1
CASSLGLGIRGYTF,many,TRBJ1-2,TRBV7-2